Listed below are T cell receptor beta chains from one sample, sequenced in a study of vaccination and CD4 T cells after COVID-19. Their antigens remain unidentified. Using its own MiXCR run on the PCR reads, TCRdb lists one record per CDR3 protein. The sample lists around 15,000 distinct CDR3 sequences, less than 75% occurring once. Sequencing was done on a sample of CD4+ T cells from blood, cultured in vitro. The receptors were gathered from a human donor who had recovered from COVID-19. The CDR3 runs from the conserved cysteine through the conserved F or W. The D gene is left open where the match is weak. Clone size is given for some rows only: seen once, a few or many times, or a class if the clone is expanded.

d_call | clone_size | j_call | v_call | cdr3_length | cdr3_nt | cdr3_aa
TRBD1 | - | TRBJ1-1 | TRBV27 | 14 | TGTGCCAGCACCCGGTTGGACAGGGCTGCTGAAGCTTTCTTT | CASTRLDRAAEAFF
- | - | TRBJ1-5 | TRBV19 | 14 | TGTGCCAGTAGTCTGACGGAGCTCAATCAGCCCCAGCATTTT | CASSLTELNQPQHF
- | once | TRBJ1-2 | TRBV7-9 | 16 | TGTGCCAGCAGCTTAGAGAGGGGGGCGCGGGTCTATGGCTACACCTTC | CASSLERGARVYGYTF
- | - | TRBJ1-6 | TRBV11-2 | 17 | TGTGCCAGCAGCGCAGGAGGGGGTACAATTCTCCCGTCACCCCTCCACTTT | CASSAGGGTILPSPLHF
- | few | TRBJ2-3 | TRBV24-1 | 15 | TGTGCCACCAGATCGGGCGGGGATCGCACAGATACGCAGTATTTT | CATRSGGDRTDTQYF
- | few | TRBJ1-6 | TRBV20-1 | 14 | TGCAGTGCCAGGGCGGCTAGCCAGACTTCACCCCTCCACTTT | CSARAASQTSPLHF
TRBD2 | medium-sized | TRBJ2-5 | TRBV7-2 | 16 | TGTGCCAGCGATAGGGCTAGCGGGAGGGCCGTGGAGACCCAGTACTTC | CASDRASGRAVETQYF
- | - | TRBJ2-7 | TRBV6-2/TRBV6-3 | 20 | TGTGCCAGCAGTTACCCGATCGATTACGGATGGGTCAAATTAACCTACGAGCAGTACTTC | CASSYPIDYGWVKLTYEQYF
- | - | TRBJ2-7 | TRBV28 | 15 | TGTGCCAGCAGGGAATGGTCGCTATCCTCCTACGAGCAGTACTTC | CASREWSLSSYEQYF
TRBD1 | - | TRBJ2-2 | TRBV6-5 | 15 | TGTGCCAGCAGTTACCGAGACAGGGGTCCCGGGGAGCTGTTTTTT | CASSYRDRGPGELFF
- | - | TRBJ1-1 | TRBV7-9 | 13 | TGTGCCAGCCACCGTTATGGGAACACTGAAGCTTTCTTT | CASHRYGNTEAFF
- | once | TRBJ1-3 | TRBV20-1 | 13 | TGCAGTGCTAGACTATACCAGAGGAACACCATATATTTT | CSARLYQRNTIYF
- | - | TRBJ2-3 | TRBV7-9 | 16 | TGTGCCAGCATGGGGATTCCGACAGTCAACACAGATACGCAGTATTTT | CASMGIPTVNTDTQYF
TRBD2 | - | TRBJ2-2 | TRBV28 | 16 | TGTGCCAGCAGTCTCCTAGCGGCCCCGAACACCGGGGAGCTGTTTTTT | CASSLLAAPNTGELFF
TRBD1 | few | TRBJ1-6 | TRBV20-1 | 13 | TGCAGTGCTAGGGGGGGACAGAATTCACCCCTCCACTTT | CSARGGQNSPLHF
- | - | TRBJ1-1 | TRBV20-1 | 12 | TGCAGTGCTCTCGGAAGGACAGAAGAAGCTTTCTTT | CSALGRTEEAFF
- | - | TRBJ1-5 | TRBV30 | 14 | TGTGCCTGGAGTAACGGGCCCCTCGGTCGGCCCCAGCATTTT | CAWSNGPLGRPQHF
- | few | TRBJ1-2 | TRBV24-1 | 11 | TGTGCCACCAGTGGGACAGTTGGCTACACCTTC | CATSGTVGYTF
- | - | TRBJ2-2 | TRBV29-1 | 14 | TGCAGCGCAAGCCTAAGGGCGGACACCGGGGAGCTGTTTTTT | CSASLRADTGELFF
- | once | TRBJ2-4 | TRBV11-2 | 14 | TGTGCCAGCCGGAGCGTACAGGGCAGAAACATTCAGTACTTC | CASRSVQGRNIQYF
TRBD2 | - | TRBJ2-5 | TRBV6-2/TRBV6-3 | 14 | TGTGCCAGCAGTACCGGGACTAGGTCTTCGACCCAGTACTTC | CASSTGTRSSTQYF
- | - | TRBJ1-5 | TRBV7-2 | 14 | TGTGCCAGCAGCCCGAGGGGGTTTGGACAGCCCCAGCATTTT | CASSPRGFGQPQHF
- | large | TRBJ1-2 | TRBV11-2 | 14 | TGTGCCAGCAGCTCCTACGCCCACGAGGGTGGCTACACCTTC | CASSSYAHEGGYTF
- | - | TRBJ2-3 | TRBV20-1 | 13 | TGCAGTGCTAGTTTATTTAGCACAGATACGCAGTATTTT | CSASLFSTDTQYF
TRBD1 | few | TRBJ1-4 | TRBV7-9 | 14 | TGTGCCAGCACCCGGCAGGGGGGTAATGAAAAACTGTTTTTT | CASTRQGGNEKLFF
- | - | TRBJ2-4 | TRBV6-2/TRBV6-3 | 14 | TGTGCCAGCGTAGACTCGGGGAGCAAAAACATTCAGTACTTC | CASVDSGSKNIQYF
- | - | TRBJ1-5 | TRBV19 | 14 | TGTGCCAGTTCGGGCAGGCGTGACAATCAGCCCCAGCATTTT | CASSGRRDNQPQHF
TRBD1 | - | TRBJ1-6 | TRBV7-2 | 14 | TGTGCCAGCAGCGGAGGACAGGGGAATTCACCCCTCCACTTT | CASSGGQGNSPLHF
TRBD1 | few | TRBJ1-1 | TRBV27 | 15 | TGTGCCAGCAGTTTAAGGACAGGGTCGAACACTGAAGCTTTCTTT | CASSLRTGSNTEAFF
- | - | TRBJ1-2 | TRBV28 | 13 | TGTGCCAGCTATGGGAGGGGGGACTATGGCTACACCTTC | CASYGRGDYGYTF
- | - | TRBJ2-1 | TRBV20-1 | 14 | TGCAGTGCTAGAGATTTAGGAATCTACAATGAGCAGTTCTTC | CSARDLGIYNEQFF
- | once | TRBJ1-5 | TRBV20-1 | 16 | TGCAGTGCTAGAGACGGGGGGATTTATAGCAATCAGCCCCAGCATTTT | CSARDGGIYSNQPQHF
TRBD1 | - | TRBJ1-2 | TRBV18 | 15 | TGTGCCAGCTCACTCGACAGGGGCCGGAACTATGGCTACACCTTC | CASSLDRGRNYGYTF
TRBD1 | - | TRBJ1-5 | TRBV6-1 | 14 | TGTGCCAGCATCTTCGACAGGGGGATTCAGCCCCAGCATTTT | CASIFDRGIQPQHF
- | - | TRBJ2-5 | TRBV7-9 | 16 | TGTGCCAGCAGCGGTGAGGGGGGGACGTGGGGAGAGACCCAGTACTTC | CASSGEGGTWGETQYF
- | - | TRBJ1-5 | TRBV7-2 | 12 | TGTGCCAGCAGCCCGTACGATCAGCCCCAGCATTTT | CASSPYDQPQHF
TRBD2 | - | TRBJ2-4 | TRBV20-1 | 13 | TGCAGTGCTAGAGAACCCACCGGACTAGCGGGGTACTTC | CSAREPTGLAGYF
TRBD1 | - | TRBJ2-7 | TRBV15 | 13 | TGTGCCACCTCCGGGACAGGGGCGCGGGAGCAGTACTTC | CATSGTGAREQYF
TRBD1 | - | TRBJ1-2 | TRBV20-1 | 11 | TGCAGTGCTAGCCTGGACAGGGCGGGGACCTTC | CSASLDRAGTF
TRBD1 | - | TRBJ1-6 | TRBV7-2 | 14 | TGTGCCAGCAGCCCCCACAGGGGTAATTCACCCCTCCACTTT | CASSPHRGNSPLHF
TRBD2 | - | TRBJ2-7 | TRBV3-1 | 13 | TGTGCCAGCAGCCGCACTAGCGCTTACGAGCAGTACTTC | CASSRTSAYEQYF
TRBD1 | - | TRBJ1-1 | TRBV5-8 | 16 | TGTGCCAGCAGCTACCAACTGACAGGGCGGAACACTGAAGCTTTCTTT | CASSYQLTGRNTEAFF
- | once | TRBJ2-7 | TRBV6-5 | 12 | TGTGCCAGCAGTTCCCAAGGGTACGAGCAGTACTTC | CASSSQGYEQYF
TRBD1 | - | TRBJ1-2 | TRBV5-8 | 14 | TGTGCCAGCAGCCTCGGACAGGGTTTGCATGGCTACACCTTC | CASSLGQGLHGYTF
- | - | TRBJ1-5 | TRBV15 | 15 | TGTGCCACCAGCAGAGATTTTGATAGCAATCAGCCCCAGCATTTT | CATSRDFDSNQPQHF
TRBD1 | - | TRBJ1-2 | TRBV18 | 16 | TGTGCCAGCTCACCACTATCAGGGGACAGGGCCTATGGCTACACCTTC | CASSPLSGDRAYGYTF